The 17 T cell receptor beta chains presented below share a single source sample, sequenced in a study of shared clonotypes between healthy human individuals (dated by TCRdb to the early 2020s). Library preparation employed the immunoSEQ multiplex PCR assay. The table comes from immuneACCESS by way of TCRdb, which keeps in-frame sequences with V and J called. Part of the clones is missing from these tables; in studies checked, under half for an unresolved V gene and the rest for unknown reasons. This sample is represented by fewer than 550,000 clones; 60% to 80% of them were singletons. Approximately 12% of the sample is in the top ten clones. Sequencing input: PBMCs. The receptor source for this set is a woman in her forties in good health. Some clones in this sample may be carry-over from other donors' samples.

The genes are TRBV29-1 and TRBJ1-1; D is undetermined. In germline, CDR1 is SQVTM, CDR2 ANQGSEA. This CDR3 is 13 amino acids long. Trimming left V 7 bases short and J 4 bases short, with 16 bases between. CDR3 coding DNA: TGCAGCGCCTGGGTAAGCCTAGGCACTGAAGCTTTCTTT. This encodes CSAWVSLGTEAFF.

The chain joins TRBV21-1 to TRBJ1-1; the table gives TRBD1 as D, unverified against the DNA. TRBV21-1 is a known pseudogene. CDR3 length: 14 residues. CDR3 residues: CASSPRDRANSAFF. The CDR3 DNA reads TGTGCCAGCAGCCCCCGGGACAGGGCTAATTCAGCTTTCTTT.

This clone was seen more than once but under ten times. This chain links TRBV7-3 with TRBJ2-1; 11 positions match TRBD2. The germline V gene encodes CDR1 SGHTA and CDR2 FQGTGA. The CDR3 covers 20 residues. J was trimmed by 5 bases and V by 5 bases; bases with no gene match: 20. The DNA for the CDR3 is TGTGCCAGCAGCCCCCGCCAACTAGCGGGAGTAGTGGGAGGGAACAATGAGCAGTTCTTC. Protein product: CASSPRQLAGVVGGNNEQFF.

This rearrangement joins TRBV7-2 to TRBJ2-1; maybe TRBD2 (6 bases). V gave up 6 bases and J gave up 6 bases, with 12 bases separating them. The CDR3 has 13 amino acids. Germline V CDR1 and CDR2: SGHTA, FQGNSA. The CDR3 DNA reads as TGTGCCAGCAGTGCCACTAGCACCAATGAGCAGTTCTTC. Translated, it gives CASSATSTNEQFF.

This clone was detected a few times. In the same sample, other DNA sequences code for this CDR3. The rearrangement joins TRBV18 to TRBJ2-2, with 7 nucleotides matching TRBD1. The CDR3 has 13 amino acids. Trimming at V came to 3 bases and at J to 6 bases, leaving 1 base not matched to a gene. Germline V gene sequence: CDR1 KGHSH, CDR2 LQKENI. The CDR3 region has the DNA TGTGCCAGCTCACCTACAGGGGCCGGGGAGCTGTTTTTT. The encoded protein is CASSPTGAGELFF.

By frequency in the sample, this clone is medium-sized. The chain is built from TRBV5-4 and TRBJ2-1; TRBD1 or TRBD2 may be the D gene (7 bases each). Germline CDR1 is SGHNT and CDR2 is YYREEE (reference sequence). The ends were cut back, 4 bases at V and 9 bases at J, with 14 bases in the middle. The CDR3 covers 13 residues. This CDR3 reads CASSLSGTAEQFF. For the CDR3, the DNA is TGTGCCAGCAGCCTGAGCGGGACAGCTGAGCAGTTCTTC.

The CDR3 reads CASNILAGGRGEQFF. DNA of the CDR3: TGTGCCAGTAACATCCTAGCGGGAGGTAGGGGTGAGCAGTTCTTC. This chain connects TRBV19 to TRBJ2-1; 11 positions agree with TRBD2. The CDR3 has 15 residues. CDR1 is LNHDA, CDR2 SQIVND, per germline (reference sequence). V dropped 7 bases and J dropped 9; count of bases not matched to a gene: 11.

The gene calls are TRBV7-3 and TRBJ1-2, with TRBD1 matching over 7 bases. This CDR3 has 14 amino acids. V lost 2 bases and J lost 4; bases outside the gene matches: 4. Germline CDR1 reads SGHTA; CDR2 reads FQGTGA. CDR3 sequence: CASSLGTAVYGYTF. The CDR3 bases are TGTGCCAGCAGCTTAGGGACAGCGGTCTATGGCTACACCTTC.

This clone has just a few counts. The chain is built from TRBV10-2 and TRBJ1-5; no clear D. Trimming removed 6 bases from V and 2 bases from J, with 17 bases in between. CDR1 and CDR2 from the germline V gene are WSHSY and SAAADI. This CDR3 has 16 residues. For the CDR3, the DNA is TGCGCCAGCAGCCCCTTTGACCCTAGGGGCAATCAGCCCCAGCATTTT. As protein: CASSPFDPRGNQPQHF.

This clone was found many times. V is TRBV7-8 and J is TRBJ1-1, with D uncertain. Germline CDR1 and CDR2: SGHVS and FQNEAQ. This CDR3 has 14 amino acids. With 10 bases removed from V and 1 base from J, the gap between germline ends came to 16 bases. The CDR3 DNA follows: TGTGCCACCAAAAGAGGTACGGGGAACACTGAAGCTTTCTTT. The encoded protein is CATKRGTGNTEAFF. The full variable domain, in which reference TRBV7-8 and TRBJ1-1 provide the parts outside the CDR3, is GAGVSQSPRYKVAKRGQDVALRCDPISGHVSLFWYQQALGQGPEFLTYFQNEAQLDKSGLPSDRFFAERPEGSVSTLKIQRTQQEDSAVYLCATKRGTGNTEAFFGQGTRLTVV.

This clone has at least ten counts. CDR3 loop: CASSFAQHF. The DNA for the CDR3 is TGTGCCAGCAGTTTTGCTCAGCATTTT. V gene TRBV28 combines with J gene TRBJ1-5, with D unclear. The CDR3 runs 9 residues. V lost 3 bases, J lost 13 bases, and 4 bases lay in between. In germline, CDR1 is MDHEN, CDR2 SYDVKM.

CDR3 DNA sequence: TGTGCCAGCTCGCTCGACAGCAACACCGGGGAGCTGTTTTTT. Its protein product is CASSLDSNTGELFF. This chain joins TRBV18 and TRBJ2-2; a possible D gene is TRBD1 (5 bases). Trimming took off 6 bases at V and 2 bases at J, with 10 bases between the two ends. Germline assignment: CDR1 KGHSH and CDR2 LQKENI. The CDR3 spans 14 residues.

This clone was observed a handful of times. Written as DNA, the CDR3 is TGCGCCAGCAGCTTGGCGGGGGGCCTGATTGAAAAACTGTTTTTT. This translates into CASSLAGGLIEKLFF. The chain couples TRBV5-1 to TRBJ1-4, with a tentative D call TRBD1 (6 bases). Germline V lookup: CDR1 SGHRS, CDR2 YFSETQ. V was pared by 0 bases and J by 7 bases, with 13 bases between. The CDR3 totals 15 residues. The full variable domain, rest sourced from reference TRBV5-1 and TRBJ1-4, is KAGVTQTPRYLIKTRGQQVTLSCSPISGHRSVSWYQQTPGQGLQFLFEYFSETQRNKGNFPGRFSGRQFSNSRSEMNVSTLELGDSALYLCASSLAGGLIEKLFFGSGTQLSVL.

The chain couples TRBV5-5 to TRBJ2-5; TRBD1 is a possible D gene (5 bases). V lost 2 bases, J lost 2 bases, and 10 bases lay in between. CDR1 and CDR2 from the germline V gene are SGHKS and YYEKEE (reference sequence). The CDR3 is 14 amino acids. The CDR3 DNA follows: TGTGCCAGCAGCTTTGGGGCCCAGCAAGAGACCCAGTACTTC. Protein product: CASSFGAQQETQYF.

The chain uses TRBV19 and TRBJ2-5; D is perhaps TRBD1 (6 bases). Trimming removed 5 bases at V and 3 bases at J, with 19 bases between. Germline assignment: CDR1 LNHDA and CDR2 SQIVND (reference sequence). The CDR3 loop spans 16 amino acids. The CDR3: CASSRRTVRTEETQYF. For the CDR3, the DNA is TGTGCCAGTAGTCGTAGGACAGTCAGGACGGAAGAGACCCAGTACTTC.

The rearrangement joins TRBV2 to TRBJ2-7; D is possibly TRBD2 (6 bases). Germline assignment: CDR1 SNHLY and CDR2 FYNNEI. With 6 bases removed from V and 5 bases from J, the gap between germline ends came to 23 bases. This CDR3 contains 16 residues. CDR3 nucleotides: TGTGCCAGCAGGCTCGATGGAGGGATATCTTCCAACGAGCAGTACTTC. The encoded protein is CASRLDGGISSNEQYF. Based on the CDR3 plus reference TRBV2 and TRBJ2-7, the full variable domain is EPEVTQTPSHQVTQMGQEVILRCVPISNHLYFYWYRQILGQKVEFLVSFYNNEISEKSEIFDDQFSVERPDGSNFTLKIRSTKLEDSAMYFCASRLDGGISSNEQYFGPGTRLTVT.

This clone has only a few counts. Other DNA sequences in this specimen translate into the identical CDR3. The rearrangement uses TRBV5-4 and TRBJ1-1, with a possible D match to TRBD1 (6 bases). The V end lost 4 bases, the J end lost 5 bases, and 9 bases lay between the germline ends. Germline CDR1 reads SGHNT; CDR2 reads YYREEE (reference sequence). The CDR3 sequence is 12 residues long. The CDR3 sequence is CASSPQGTEAFF. In DNA form, the CDR3 reads TGTGCCAGCAGCCCTCAGGGGACTGAAGCTTTCTTT.